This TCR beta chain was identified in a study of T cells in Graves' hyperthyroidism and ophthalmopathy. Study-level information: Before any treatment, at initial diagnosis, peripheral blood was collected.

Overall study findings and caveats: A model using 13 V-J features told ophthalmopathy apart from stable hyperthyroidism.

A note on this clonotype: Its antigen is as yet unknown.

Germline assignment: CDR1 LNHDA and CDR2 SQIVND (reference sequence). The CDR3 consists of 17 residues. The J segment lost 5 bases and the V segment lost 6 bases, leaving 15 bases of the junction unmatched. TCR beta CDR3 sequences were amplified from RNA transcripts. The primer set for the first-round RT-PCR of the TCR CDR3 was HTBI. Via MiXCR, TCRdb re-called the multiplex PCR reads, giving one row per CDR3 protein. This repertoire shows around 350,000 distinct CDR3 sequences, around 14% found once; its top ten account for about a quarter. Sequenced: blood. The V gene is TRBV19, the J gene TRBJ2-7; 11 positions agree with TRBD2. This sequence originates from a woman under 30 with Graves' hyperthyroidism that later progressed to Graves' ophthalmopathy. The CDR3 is CASSPRGLTSGTNEQYF. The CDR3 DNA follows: TGTGCCAGTAGCCCAAGGGGCCTGACTAGCGGGACGAACGAGCAGTACTTC.